The sequence of this T cell receptor (beta chain) was determined in a study of OX40 agonist ivuxolimab in advanced cancers. Germline V lookup: CDR1 SEHNR, CDR2 FQNEAQ (reference sequence). The CDR3 is 14 amino acids. Trimming stripped 6 bases from V and 4 bases from J, with 15 bases between. Libraries were prepared by immunoSEQ multiplex PCR; TCRdb keeps only in-frame clonotypes and omits some of them. The table lists 65,000 to 75,000 clones, roughly 80% of them singletons, with 6.7% in the top ten. Study-level points and caveats: Within 6 weeks, CD4+ and CD8+ blood T cells expanded clonally at 0.1 to 3.0 mg/kg.

Details on this clone: Its antigen is not known.

The chain joins TRBV7-9 to TRBJ1-1; D not resolved. The input for sequencing was CD4+ or CD8+ T cells sorted from blood, taken in a trial of the OX40 agonist ivuxolimab. This sequence originates from an adult with an advanced solid tumor such as melanoma, head and neck, liver or kidney cancer. The DNA for the CDR3 is TGTGCCAGCAGTCCAATGGCCGGAAGCACTGAAGCTTTCTTT. Translating gives CASSPMAGSTEAFF.